This is a list of T cell receptor beta chains from one sample in a study of T-cell memory formation after mild COVID-19. TCRdb re-derived calls from the 5' RACE reads in MiXCR, one entry per CDR3 protein. The data hold 150,000 to 200,000 distinct CDR3 sequences, with about 28% observed a single time. The sample taken for sequencing was PBMCs or a T cell subset sorted from them (not recorded which). The receptors were sampled from an adult woman who had mild COVID-19 (a few samples of this study predate the infection). Cell type and time point are not known. Each CDR3 is given with its conserved first and last residue. Fields, in order: clone size, J gene, D gene, V gene, CDR3 DNA, CDR3 protein. The D gene is left open where the match is weak. Where a row states a size, it is once, few, many or the class of an expanded clone; other rows omit it.

.,TRBJ2-7,TRBD2,TRBV5-5,TGTGCCAGCAGCTTGGAGGCCTACCACGGGAGGACCTCCTACGAGCAGTACTTC,CASSLEAYHGRTSYEQYF
few,TRBJ1-5,.,TRBV4-1,TGCGCCAGCAGCCAAGATCAGCTTCAGACCGGTCAGCCCCAGCATTTT,CASSQDQLQTGQPQHF
few,TRBJ2-3,.,TRBV7-9,TGTGCCAGCAGCACACAGGAGGATACGCAGTATTTT,CASSTQEDTQYF
.,TRBJ2-3,TRBD1,TRBV7-2,TGTGCCAGCAGCTTAGATCCGGGACAGGGGGCTAAGGATACGCAGTATTTT,CASSLDPGQGAKDTQYF
.,TRBJ1-4,.,TRBV12-3/TRBV12-4,TGTGCCAGCAGTCCATTCGGGGGTCCCAATGAAAAACTGTTTTTT,CASSPFGGPNEKLFF
.,TRBJ1-5,TRBD1,TRBV10-3,TGTGCCATCAGTGTATCAGGGGGAAACCAGCCCCAGCATTTT,CAISVSGGNQPQHF
.,TRBJ1-2,.,TRBV9,TGTGCCAGCAGCGATGGGCGGAGCTATGGCTACACCTTC,CASSDGRSYGYTF
.,TRBJ2-4,.,TRBV4-1,TGCGCCAGCAGCCAAGGTACTCCCTTAGCCAAAAACATTCAGTACTTC,CASSQGTPLAKNIQYF
.,TRBJ2-7,TRBD2,TRBV4-1,TGCGCCAGCAGCCAGATCACTAGCGGGACTATTTCCTACGAGCAGTACTTC,CASSQITSGTISYEQYF
few,TRBJ2-1,TRBD2,TRBV20-1,TGCAGTGCCCCGACTCTAGCGGGAGCCTACAATGAGCAGTTCTTC,CSAPTLAGAYNEQFF
.,TRBJ2-7,.,TRBV11-3,TGTGCCAGCAGAAGAGGGATTTACGAGCAGTACTTC,CASRRGIYEQYF
.,TRBJ2-2,.,TRBV6-5,TGTGCCAGCAGTGGAAAACTAGGAAGGGGACCCACCGGGGAGCTGTTTTTT,CASSGKLGRGPTGELFF
few,TRBJ2-5,TRBD2,TRBV7-3,TGTGCCAGCGCGATAGCGGGGGGGCCGGGAGAGACCCAGTACTTC,CASAIAGGPGETQYF
many,TRBJ2-7,.,TRBV30,TGTGCCTGGCGTATAGGGGGGGAGCAGTACTTC,CAWRIGGEQYF
few,TRBJ1-1,.,TRBV5-5,TGTGCCAGCACCCCAACCGGGCAGCGGAACACTGAAGCTTTCTTT,CASTPTGQRNTEAFF
.,TRBJ2-4,.,TRBV4-3,TGCGCCAGCAGCCAAGCCAGGGCCAAAAACATTCAGTACTTC,CASSQARAKNIQYF
few,TRBJ1-2,.,TRBV10-3,TGTGCCATCAGTGAGGACAGCATCTGGGGAGGCTACACCTTC,CAISEDSIWGGYTF
few,TRBJ2-7,.,TRBV24-1,TGTGCCACCAGTGAATCCGGGACAACTACTGTCTACGAGCAGTACTTC,CATSESGTTTVYEQYF
few,TRBJ2-2,.,TRBV7-6,TGTGCCAGCAGCCCCGGTTGGGGGACCGGGGAGCTGTTTTTT,CASSPGWGTGELFF
few,TRBJ2-5,TRBD2,TRBV13,TGTGCCAGCAGCTCCCGACTAGCATCAAGGGGAGAGACCCAGTACTTC,CASSSRLASRGETQYF
.,TRBJ1-1,.,TRBV18,TGTGCCAGCTCACCGACAGGCTCCGAAGCTTTCTTT,CASSPTGSEAFF
.,TRBJ2-7,TRBD2,TRBV25-1,TGTGCCAGCAGCTGGGAGGGCCGATACGAGCAGTACTTC,CASSWEGRYEQYF
.,TRBJ2-1,TRBD2,TRBV29-1,TGCAGCACCAGGGAGGGCTCCTACAATGAGCAGTTCTTC,CSTREGSYNEQFF
few,TRBJ1-4,.,TRBV20-1,TGCAGTGCGCTACTAACGGACTCGTCGGGAAAACTGTTTTTT,CSALLTDSSGKLFF
.,TRBJ2-5,.,TRBV7-7,TGTGCTAGCAGCTTAATCCCGCCCGCAGGAACTAAAGAGACCCAGTACTTC,CASSLIPPAGTKETQYF
.,TRBJ2-3,TRBD2,TRBV12-3/TRBV12-4,TGTGCCAGCAGTCCCAGCGGGGGAGCTCAGAATACGCAGTATTTT,CASSPSGGAQNTQYF
few,TRBJ2-3,TRBD2,TRBV12-3/TRBV12-4,TGTGCCAGCAGTCCTCCTGGGCTCCTAGCGGGCCGCGCAGATACGCAGTATTTT,CASSPPGLLAGRADTQYF
few,TRBJ2-7,TRBD2,TRBV7-6,TGTGCCAGCAGCCCCTTAGCGGGAGGAGGCTACGAGCAGTACTTC,CASSPLAGGGYEQYF
.,TRBJ2-3,.,TRBV11-2,TGTGCCAGCAGCCGGACAACAAGCACAGATACGCAGTATTTT,CASSRTTSTDTQYF
.,TRBJ2-7,TRBD1,TRBV7-9,TGTGCCAGCAGCTGGGGACAGGGGCCGTCCTACGAGCAGTACTTC,CASSWGQGPSYEQYF
many,TRBJ2-3,.,TRBV7-9,TGTGCCAGCAGCTTAGGCGCGGGAGATACGCAGTATTTT,CASSLGAGDTQYF
few,TRBJ1-1,.,TRBV7-2,TGTGCCAGCAGCTTAGTGGGCCGGGGGACTGAAGCTTTCTTT,CASSLVGRGTEAFF
.,TRBJ1-2,.,TRBV20-1,TGCAGTGCTACCGGGAGCTATGGCTACACCTTC,CSATGSYGYTF
.,TRBJ2-7,.,TRBV4-1,TGCGCCAGCAGACCGACAGGACGTTACGAGCAGTACTTC,CASRPTGRYEQYF